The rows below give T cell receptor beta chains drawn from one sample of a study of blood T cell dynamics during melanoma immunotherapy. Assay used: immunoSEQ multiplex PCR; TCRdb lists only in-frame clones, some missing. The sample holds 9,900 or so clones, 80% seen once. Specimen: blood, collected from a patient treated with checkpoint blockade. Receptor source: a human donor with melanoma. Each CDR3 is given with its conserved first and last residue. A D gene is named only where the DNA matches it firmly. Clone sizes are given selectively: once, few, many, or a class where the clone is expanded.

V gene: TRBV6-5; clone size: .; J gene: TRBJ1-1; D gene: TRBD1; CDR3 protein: CASSYFGQGATEAFF; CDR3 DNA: TGTGCCAGCAGTTACTTCGGGCAGGGGGCCACTGAAGCTTTCTTT
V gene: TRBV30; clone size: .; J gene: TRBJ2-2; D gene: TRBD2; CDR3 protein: CAWGLAGSTGELFF; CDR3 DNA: TGTGCCTGGGGACTAGCGGGAAGCACCGGGGAGCTGTTTTTT
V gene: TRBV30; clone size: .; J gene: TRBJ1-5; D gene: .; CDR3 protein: CAWSGGGATQPQHF; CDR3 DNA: TGTGCCTGGAGTGGCGGGGGGGCCACGCAGCCCCAGCATTTT
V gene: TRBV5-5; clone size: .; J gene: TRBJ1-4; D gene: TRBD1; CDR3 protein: CASSLGQGNEKLFF; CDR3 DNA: TGTGCCAGCAGCCTCGGACAGGGAAATGAAAAACTGTTTTTT
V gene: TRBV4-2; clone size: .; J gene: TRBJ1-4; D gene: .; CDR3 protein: CASSQSEPGSEKLFF; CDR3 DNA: TGTGCCAGCAGCCAATCAGAGCCCGGCAGTGAAAAACTGTTTTTT
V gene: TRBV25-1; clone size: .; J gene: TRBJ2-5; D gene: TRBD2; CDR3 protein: CASSEDGLAGEWRADHF; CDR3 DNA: TGTGCCAGCAGTGAAGACGGACTAGCGGGAGAATGGCGGGCAGACCACTTC
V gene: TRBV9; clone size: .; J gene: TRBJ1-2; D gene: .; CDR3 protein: CASSPLGGLYYGYTF; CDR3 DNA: TGTGCCAGCAGCCCCCTGGGGGGGTTGTACTATGGCTACACCTTC
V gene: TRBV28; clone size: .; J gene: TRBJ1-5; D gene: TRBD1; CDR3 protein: CASKTGGPSNQPQHF; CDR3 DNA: TGTGCCAGCAAGACAGGGGGTCCTAGCAATCAGCCCCAGCATTTT
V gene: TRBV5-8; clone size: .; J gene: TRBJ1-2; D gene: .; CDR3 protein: CASSDFNRESNYGYTF; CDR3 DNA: TGTGCCAGCAGCGATTTCAACAGGGAGAGTAACTATGGCTACACCTTC
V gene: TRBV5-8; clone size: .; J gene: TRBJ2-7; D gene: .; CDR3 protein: CASSLATSYEQYF; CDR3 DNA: TGTGCCAGCAGCTTGGCCACAAGCTACGAGCAGTACTTC
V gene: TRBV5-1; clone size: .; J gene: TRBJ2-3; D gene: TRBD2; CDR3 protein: CASSFERGGAGTQYF; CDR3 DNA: TGCGCCAGCAGCTTTGAGCGGGGGGGAGCAGGGACGCAGTATTTT
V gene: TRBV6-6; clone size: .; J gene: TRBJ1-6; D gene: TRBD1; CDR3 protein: CASSDRDSPLHF; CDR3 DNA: TGTGCCAGCAGCGACAGGGATTCACCCCTCCACTTT
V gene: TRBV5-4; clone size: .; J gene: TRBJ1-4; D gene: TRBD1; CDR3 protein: CASSSGTVNEKLFF; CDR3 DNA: TGTGCCAGCAGCTCTGGGACAGTTAATGAAAAACTGTTTTTT
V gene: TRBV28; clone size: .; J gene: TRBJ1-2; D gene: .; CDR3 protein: CASSFLLTYGYTF; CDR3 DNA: TGTGCCAGCAGTTTCCTACTGACATATGGCTACACCTTC
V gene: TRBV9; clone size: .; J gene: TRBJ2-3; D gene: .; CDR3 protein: CASSTEGHQTDTQYF; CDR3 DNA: TGTGCCAGCAGCACAGAGGGACATCAGACAGATACGCAGTATTTT
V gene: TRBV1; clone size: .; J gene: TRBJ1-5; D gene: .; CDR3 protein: CTSSLYREQPQHF; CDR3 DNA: TGCACCAGCAGCCTCTACCGGGAACAGCCCCAGCATTTT
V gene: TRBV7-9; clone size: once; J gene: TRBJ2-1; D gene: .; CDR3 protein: CASRRPWSGAKYNEQFF; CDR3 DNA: TGTGCCAGCAGACGCCCTTGGTCAGGGGCGAAATACAATGAGCAGTTCTTC
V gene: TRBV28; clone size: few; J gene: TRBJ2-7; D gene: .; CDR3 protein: CASSLNSYEQYF; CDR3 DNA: TGTGCCAGCAGCCTCAACTCCTACGAGCAGTACTTC
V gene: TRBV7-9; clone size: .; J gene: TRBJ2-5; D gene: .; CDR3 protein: CASSLGSSSLKETQYF; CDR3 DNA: TGTGCCAGCAGCTTAGGGTCTAGCTCCCTAAAAGAGACCCAGTACTTC
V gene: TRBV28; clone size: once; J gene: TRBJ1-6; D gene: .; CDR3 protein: CASSHRDSPLHF; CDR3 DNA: TGTGCCAGCAGCCACAGGGATTCACCCCTCCACTTT
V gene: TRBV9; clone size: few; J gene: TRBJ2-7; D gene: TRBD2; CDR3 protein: CASSREAQRDEQYF; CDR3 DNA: TGTGCCAGCAGCCGGGAGGCCCAAAGGGACGAGCAGTACTTC
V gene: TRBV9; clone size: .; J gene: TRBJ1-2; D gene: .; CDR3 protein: CASSVVESGVGGYTF; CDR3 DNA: TGTGCCAGCAGCGTAGTCGAATCGGGGGTAGGTGGCTACACCTTC
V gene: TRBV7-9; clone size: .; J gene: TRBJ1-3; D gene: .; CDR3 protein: CASRGASGNTIYF; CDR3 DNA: TGTGCCAGCAGGGGAGCCTCTGGAAACACCATATATTTT
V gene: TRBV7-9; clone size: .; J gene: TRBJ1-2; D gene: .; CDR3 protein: CASSFWSWGSNDYTF; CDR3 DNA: TGTGCCAGCAGCTTTTGGTCCTGGGGGTCTAATGACTACACCTTC
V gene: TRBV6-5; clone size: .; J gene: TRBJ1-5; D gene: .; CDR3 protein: CASSYGPSNQPQHF; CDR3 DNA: TGTGCCAGCAGTTACGGGCCCTCCAATCAGCCCCAGCATTTT
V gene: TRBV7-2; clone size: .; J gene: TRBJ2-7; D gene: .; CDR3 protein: CASSSLSSYEQYF; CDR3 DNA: TGTGCCAGCAGTTCGTTGAGCTCCTACGAGCAGTACTTC
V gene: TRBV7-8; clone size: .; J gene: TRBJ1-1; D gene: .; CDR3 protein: CASSFGGGSTEAFF; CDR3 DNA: TGTGCCAGCAGCTTCGGGGGGGGGAGCACTGAAGCTTTCTTT